The clone carrying this T cell receptor beta chain was detected once. CDR1 is SGHRS, CDR2 YFSETQ, per germline. This CDR3 is 15 amino acids long. V lost 3 bases to trimming and J lost 2 bases, with 13 bases between them. This entry belongs to a study of blood T cell repertoires in COVID-19. The table came from immunoSEQ multiplex PCR; TCRdb's copy has only in-frame clones and leaves some out. The sample records about 220,000 clones, roughly 89% being singletons. The receptor was derived from a woman in her 40s with acute COVID-19. V gene TRBV5-1 combines with J gene TRBJ2-3, with D possibly being TRBD1 (6 bases). Input material: PBMCs or T cells enriched from blood (not recorded which). The CDR3 DNA is TGCGCCAGCAGCTCCTTGGACAGATTCACAGATACGCAGTATTTT. It codes for CASSSLDRFTDTQYF.